Listed below are T cell receptor beta chains from one sample, sequenced in a study of control samples from healthy donors and cancer patients. Sequencing used immunoSEQ multiplex PCR; TCRdb keeps in-frame clones, though not all of them. The sample lists about 410,000 clones, 80% to 95% occurring once. Sequencing was performed on PBMCs. These receptors originate from a man aged 35 to 55 with head and neck cancer. Each CDR3 is given without its conserved first and last residue.

>TRBV7-8
ASSLQGDNSPLH
>TRBV5-6
ASSWGQSSGNTIY
>TRBV28
ASSSPAAAQPQH
>TRBV5-1
ASSLQGPMNTEAF
>TRBV5-1
ASSLATSGRSGELF
>TRBV28
ASRGQATQAKNIQY
>TRBV2
ARMGHPSGANVLT
>TRBV19
ASSLGELLEGYT
>TRBV5-5
ASSLAGPTAPEAF
>TRBV7-9
ASSAGGSSSGNTIY
>TRBV3-1/TRBV3-2
ASSVTRGGTEAF
>TRBV7-8
ASSLGPGASYEQY
>TRBV7-9
ASSPGQLNTEAF
>TRBV6-1
ASSDGRRYEQY
>TRBV2
ASSGGAGQGIVAF
>TRBV27
ASRGGLAEAF
>TRBV2
ASSTAYNEQF
>TRBV5-3
ARSAWGWSGVTNTGELF
>TRBV21-1
ASSSYELVIQPQH
>TRBV30
AWTAEREAF
>TRBV19
ASMRRTTATNEKLF
>TRBV27
ASSLQTNTEAF
>TRBV18
ASSPPNRNRNEQF
>TRBV4-3
ASSQARGELF
>TRBV7-6
ASSPWGEATYGYT
>TRBV24-1
ATSSPGQGYNEQF
>TRBV4-1
ASSQYRGRNEKLF
>TRBV18
ASSPWAGVYEQY
>TRBV5-1
ASSLGGGKTGDTQY
>TRBV28
ASSLFGQLQETQY
>TRBV11-2
ASSLVQDGYGYT
>TRBV30
AWSGRGLLNEQY
>TRBV9
ASSVGDRPSEAF
>TRBV11-2
ASSPGYTGELF
>TRBV13
ASSLAGNTIY
>TRBV20-1
SASNPIGNEKLF
>TRBV2
ASGLAGGSSEQF
>TRBV19
ASTPTGAGSPYEQY
>TRBV7-9
ASSLISEGSYEQY
>TRBV6-5
ASSSPGLGADTQY
>TRBV28
ASSLGGTDLYGYT
>TRBV29-1
SAAGTGGGGELF
>TRBV15
ATSTRGEGYEKLF
>TRBV5-1
ASSGEGGRTATDTQY
>TRBV24-1
ATSMGGPDTGELF
>TRBV6-4
ASSADSGGQDTQY
>TRBV30
AWGGNAGLSNQPQH
>TRBV19
ASSIGETGPEAF
>TRBV5-4
ASSLGGSRETQY
>TRBV11-2
ASEGNQETQY
>TRBV30
AWRWGGGEQY
>TRBV7-9
ASSSPGVRGYT
>TRBV7-8
ASSPGGLSPLH
>TRBV5-4
ASSPKGQSNEKLF
>TRBV19
ASSIVGTVSNQPQH
>TRBV28
ASSFSQGNEKLF
>TRBV5-1
ASKAGGPYEQY
>TRBV5-4
ASSPGQGFYEQY
>TRBV7-8
ASSFDRGSPLH